This T cell receptor beta chain was obtained from a study of Ad26.COV2.S vaccination and SARS-CoV-2 variants. Across the whole study: The Ad26.COV2.S arm of the COV1001 trial was where the donor was placed.

Germline V gene lookup returns CDR1 LNHNV and CDR2 YYDKDF (reference sequence). V gave up 1 base and J gave up 3 bases, with 13 bases separating them. The CDR3 extends over 16 amino acids. Treatment specified: about 20 received Ad26.COV2.S at low or high dose, single or two shots; about five received placebo; per-sample allocation not given. Sample collection was performed on day 63 after the first vaccine or placebo injection. An Ad26 vector that expressed Wuhan-strain SARS-CoV-2 spike constituted the vaccine. Assay: immunoSEQ multiplex PCR; the TCRdb copy retains only in-frame clones and omits some. Counted here are 380,000 or so clones, roughly 80% occurring once; the ten biggest clones make up nearly 7.5%.

The V and J genes are TRBV15 and TRBJ1-5; D ambiguous. The sequence came from a person aged 18-60 years who received the Ad26.COV2.S COVID-19 vaccine or a placebo. Sequencing used peripheral blood, obtained in a trial of Ad26.COV2.S vaccine versus placebo. CDR3 region: CATSRGLVGYNQPQHF. CDR3 in DNA: TGTGCCACCAGCAGAGGGCTGGTGGGATACAATCAGCCCCAGCATTTT.